These 18 T cell receptor beta chains were all obtained from the same sample, sequenced in a study of shared clonotypes between healthy human individuals. Measured with immunoSEQ multiplex PCR; TCRdb has only the in-frame clones, and not every one. Of hundreds of thousands of clones listed, 92% are singletons. In the naive CD8 group, cells lacked CD45RO and were positively selected for CCR7, so terminally differentiated effector memory CD45RA+ cells were left out. Input material: naive CD8+ T cells sorted from blood. These receptors all stem from a man in his thirties or forties in good health.

This rearrangement joins TRBV7-9 to TRBJ2-7; tentative D call: TRBD2 (7 bases). Germline V gene data show CDR1 as SEHNR and CDR2 as FQNEAQ (reference sequence). CDR3 length: 15 amino acids. Deletions cut 6 bases from V and 4 bases from J, with 19 bases between. CDR3 nucleotides: TGTGCCAGCAGTTCAGAGGGGGGAGGGAGGTACGAGCAGTACTTC. The encoded protein is CASSSEGGGRYEQYF.

V and J are TRBV10-3 and TRBJ1-1; no firm D call. CDR1 is ENHRY, CDR2 SYGVKD, per germline. This CDR3 region has 13 residues. V lost 2 bases to trimming and J lost 4 bases, with 8 bases between them. The CDR3 here is CAISEGTTTEAFF. CDR3 DNA sequence: TGTGCCATCAGTGAGGGCACGACCACTGAAGCTTTCTTT.

This chain links TRBV18 with TRBJ1-5; D not certain. The CDR3 has 16 amino acids. Per germline, CDR1 KGHSH and CDR2 LQKENI. V was shortened by 3 bases and J by 0 bases, with 12 bases between the two germline ends. Written as DNA, the CDR3 is TGTGCCAGCTCACCGAGCCGGGCGGATAGCAATCAGCCCCAGCATTTT. It specifies CASSPSRADSNQPQHF.

The count of this clone is one. The V gene is TRBV2, the J gene TRBJ1-1, with D unresolved. Germline CDR1 is SNHLY and CDR2 is FYNNEI. The CDR3 is 17 amino acids. V lost 2 bases and J lost 3, with 19 bases in between. CDR3 sequence (DNA): TGTGCCAGCAGTGAATATCATGGAGGGTCTCCGGACACTGAAGCTTTCTTT. This encodes CASSEYHGGSPDTEAFF.

The gene calls are TRBV4-3 and TRBJ2-1, with 13 positions matching TRBD2. Germline values: CDR1 LGHNA, CDR2 YSLEER. This CDR3 contains 19 residues. Unmatched junction bases numbered 6, after V lost 1 base and J lost 0 bases. The CDR3 loop is CASSQGTSGSVSSYNEQFF. The DNA of the CDR3 is TGCGCCAGCAGCCAAGGGACTAGCGGGAGTGTGAGCTCCTACAATGAGCAGTTCTTC.

J is TRBJ2-7 and V is TRBV5-1; unclear D gene. The CDR3 spans 15 residues. Trimming pared 9 bases from V and 6 bases from J, leaving 25 bases between. Looked up from germline, CDR1 is SGHRS and CDR2 is YFSETQ. The CDR3: CAIPPRRSGLCEQYF. For the CDR3, the DNA is TGCGCCATCCCTCCCAGAAGGAGTGGCCTTTGCGAGCAGTACTTC.

CDR3 nucleotide sequence: TGTGCCAGCAGCTCTCCAGGGGTGGAGGCTAATGAAAAACTGTTTTTT. Its translation: CASSSPGVEANEKLFF. This rearrangement joins TRBV28 to TRBJ1-4; D perhaps matches TRBD1 (6 bases). The CDR3 is 16 residues long. Germline V CDR1 and CDR2: MDHEN, SYDVKM. Trimming left V 6 bases short and J 3 bases short, with 17 bases between.

The gene calls are TRBV9 and TRBJ2-1, with 9 bases fitting TRBD2. Trimming removed 1 base from V and 4 bases from J; junction bases left unmatched: 6. Germline V gene data show CDR1 as SGDLS and CDR2 as YYNGEE. The CDR3 length is 16 residues. The CDR3 DNA follows: TGTGCCAGCAGCGTAATGGTAGCGGGAGATTACAATGAGCAGTTCTTC. Its translation is CASSVMVAGDYNEQFF.

The rearrangement joins TRBV7-6 to TRBJ1-1; D uncertain. Germline V CDR1 and CDR2: SGHVS, FNYEAQ. The V and J ends lost 5 bases and 0 bases respectively, with 13 bases between them. The CDR3 covers 15 residues. The chain's CDR3 is CASSPYAIMNTEAFF. As DNA, the CDR3 is TGTGCCAGCAGCCCGTACGCCATTATGAACACTGAAGCTTTCTTT.

This clone was picked up one time. This chain links TRBV2 with TRBJ2-3; 7 nucleotides agree with TRBD1. Trimming took 2 bases from V and 4 from J; bases not matched to a gene: 12. Germline CDR1 and CDR2: SNHLY and FYNNEI. The CDR3 is 17 amino acids. CDR3 bases: TGTGCCAGCAGTGAAATGAAGGGGGCCGAGCGCGCAGATACGCAGTATTTT. Its translation is CASSEMKGAERADTQYF.

V and J are TRBV6-1 and TRBJ2-5; 11 bases agree with TRBD1. This CDR3 region has 16 residues. Unmatched junction bases numbered 6, after V lost 1 base and J lost 5 bases. Germline CDR1 reads MNHNS; CDR2 reads SASEGT. For the CDR3, the DNA is TGTGCCAGCAGTGAAGAGCTAGGGACAGGGGGGGAGACCCAGTACTTC. Its protein is CASSEELGTGGETQYF.

This clone was detected only once. The V call is TRBV25-1, the J call TRBJ2-1; D ambiguous. This CDR3 has 15 residues. V dropped 2 bases and J dropped 2 bases, with 10 bases sitting between them. Per germline, CDR1 MGHDK and CDR2 SYGVNS. DNA of the CDR3: TGTGCCAGCAGTGAAGAAACTGGTACCTACAATGAGCAGTTCTTC. It translates to CASSEETGTYNEQFF.

J is TRBJ2-7 and V is TRBV27, with a possible D match to TRBD2 (6 bases). This CDR3 comprises 13 residues. Germline V gene lookup returns CDR1 MNHEY and CDR2 SMNVEV (reference sequence). Trimming cost V 3 bases and J 2 bases, with 8 bases left between them. The DNA of the CDR3 is TGTGCCAGCAGTTTCCGGGGGACCTACGAGCAGTACTTC. It yields the protein CASSFRGTYEQYF.

The chain carries TRBV7-8 and TRBJ2-7; 10 bases are shared with TRBD2. CDR3 size: 15 residues. J lost 2 bases, V lost 3 bases, and 4 bases had no gene match. CDR1 SGHVS and CDR2 FQNEAQ come from the germline V gene. CDR3 sequence reads: CASSLELAGPYEQYF. CDR3 bases: TGTGCCAGCAGCTTGGAACTAGCGGGACCCTACGAGCAGTACTTC.

The gene calls are TRBV4-1 and TRBJ2-7; D possibly corresponds to TRBD1 (5 bases). The CDR3 totals 18 residues. Germline CDR1 is MGHRA and CDR2 is YSYEKL. V lost 1 base and J lost 4, with 23 bases in between. The CDR3 nucleotides read TGCGCCAGCAGCCAAGGCCCCTCGCAGGGCTTGATGGGGTACGAGCAGTACTTC. It yields the protein CASSQGPSQGLMGYEQYF.

The V and J genes are TRBV15 and TRBJ2-1, with D maybe TRBD1 (6 bases). CDR1 LNHNV and CDR2 YYDKDF come from the germline V gene (reference sequence). The CDR3 spans 15 residues. Between the trimmed V and J ends, which lost 0 bases and 10 bases, there was a span of 16 bases. The CDR3 reads CATSRDTGTSTEQFF. As DNA, the CDR3 is TGTGCCACCAGCAGAGACACCGGGACATCAACGGAGCAGTTCTTC.

The rearrangement uses TRBV9 and TRBJ1-4; a possible D gene is TRBD1 (5 bases). CDR1 and CDR2 from the germline V gene are SGDLS and YYNGEE. The CDR3 extends over 15 amino acids. V gave up 4 bases and J gave up 0 bases, with 10 bases separating them. CDR3 DNA: TGTGCCAGCAGCTCTGTGGGGGCAACTAATGAAAAACTGTTTTTT. Residues: CASSSVGATNEKLFF.

The V and J genes are TRBV29-1 and TRBJ2-1; D not resolved. CDR1 SQVTM and CDR2 ANQGSEA come from the germline V gene. Trimming stripped 7 bases from V and 7 bases from J, with 8 bases between. CDR3 length equals 10 residues. The CDR3 bases are TGCAGCGCTCTTGAAAATGAGCAGTTCTTC. Its protein is CSALENEQFF.